This TCR beta chain was identified during a study of response to subunit inactivated influenza vaccine. Study results and caveats: T cells newly recruited by each seasonal influenza vaccination are few, the authors suggested.

TCRdb passed the RT-PCR reads through MiXCR, listing each CDR3 protein once. The sample records approximately 500,000 distinct CDR3 sequences, roughly 13% being singletons. In its sample, this clonotype was seen a few times. No antigen is known for it. The CDR3 is 15 amino acids. Per the germline V gene, CDR1 is LNHDA and CDR2 is SQIVND (reference sequence). The junction had 5 bases not matched to a gene; V was cut back by 3 bases and J by 6 bases. The material sequenced was PBMCs from blood, taken about 40 days after vaccination. The V call is TRBV19, the J call TRBJ1-4, with 9 bases that match TRBD1. The source of this sequence is a man aged 45 to 65 who received an inactivated influenza vaccine. The DNA of the CDR3 is TGTGCCAGTAGTATTTGGAACAGGGGGCATGAAAAACTGTTTTTT. This codes for CASSIWNRGHEKLFF.